This TCR beta chain is drawn from a study of blood T cell repertoires in COVID-19. Study as a whole: PBMCs, B-cell-depleted T cells, or T cells provided the cDNA or gDNA that made up the material.

The CDR3 is 14 amino acids. V was clipped by 5 bases and J by 3 bases, with 11 bases between them. Per the germline V gene, CDR1 is LGHNA and CDR2 is YSLEER. The authors' processing: It was from reference gene primer amplification that nucleated cell counts were estimated. Profiling relied on immunoSEQ multiplex PCR, and the TCRdb table lists in-frame clones only, not all of them. The V and J calls and clone size are taken from that table; D and trimming were inferred from the DNA. Of 110,000 to 150,000 clones listed, almost 90% are singletons. Sequencing used peripheral blood. This rearrangement joins TRBV4-3 to TRBJ2-1; the D gene is possibly TRBD2 (7 bases). This TCR derives from a woman in her fifties or sixties with acute or convalescent COVID-19. Here the CDR3 reads CASSRGGNYNEQFF. The CDR3 bases are TGCGCCAGCAGCAGGGGGGGGAACTACAATGAGCAGTTCTTC.